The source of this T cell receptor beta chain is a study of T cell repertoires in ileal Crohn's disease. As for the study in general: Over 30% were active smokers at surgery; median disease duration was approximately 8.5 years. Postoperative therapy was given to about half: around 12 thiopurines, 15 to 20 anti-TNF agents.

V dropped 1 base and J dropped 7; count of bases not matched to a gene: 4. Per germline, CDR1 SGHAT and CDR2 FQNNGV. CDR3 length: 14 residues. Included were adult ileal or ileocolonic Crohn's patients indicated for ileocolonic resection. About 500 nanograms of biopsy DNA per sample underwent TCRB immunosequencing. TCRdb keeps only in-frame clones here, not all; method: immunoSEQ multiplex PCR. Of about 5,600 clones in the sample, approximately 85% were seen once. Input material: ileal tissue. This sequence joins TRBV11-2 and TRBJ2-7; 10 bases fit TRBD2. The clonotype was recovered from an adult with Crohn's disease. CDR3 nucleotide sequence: TGTGCCAGCAGCTTAGGGGGACTAGCGTGGGAGCAGTACTTC. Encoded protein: CASSLGGLAWEQYF.